These 13 T cell receptor beta chains were sequenced from one sample in a study of T cells in women clearing cervical HPV infection. The data were produced by immunoSEQ multiplex PCR, yet TCRdb's version contains in-frame clones alone and is incomplete. This table holds 40,000 to 55,000 clones. The sequenced material came from blood buffy coat. The receptors stem from a woman between 18 and 75 years old with a cervical HPV16 infection that either progressed to CIN3+ or cleared (not recorded which).

On this clone itself: The read gets to within 3 residues of the CDR3 end, and the germline J gene fills in the rest. Other DNA sequences in this sample translate to the same CDR3. The chain uses TRBV19 and TRBJ1-3; TRBD1 is a possible D gene (6 bases). Germline-derived CDR1 and CDR2 are LNHDA and SQIVND (reference sequence). The CDR3 spans 15 residues. V shed 5 bases and J shed 0 bases, with 11 bases lying between them. The CDR3 loop is CASSQAQGSGNTIYF. The CDR3 DNA, read in part, is TGTGCCAGTAGTCAGGCACAGGGCTCTGGAAACACC. The full variable domain, its missing parts supplied by reference TRBV19 and TRBJ1-3, is DGGITQSPKYLFRKEGQNVTLSCEQNLNHDAMYWYRQDPGQGLRLIYYSQIVNDFQKGDIAEGYSVSREKKESFPLTVTSAQKNPTAFYLCASSQAQGSGNTIYFGEGSWLTVV.

Of note for this clone: Read coverage stops 3 residues before the CDR3 terminus; the germline J gene supplies the remainder. The V and J genes are TRBV5-1 and TRBJ1-6, with 10 bases fitting TRBD1. Trimming cost V 4 bases and J 8 bases; bases outside gene matches: 3. CDR3 length: 14 residues. Germline CDR1 reads SGHRS; CDR2 reads YFSETQ. The CDR3 bases that were read are TGCGCCAGCAGCCAGGGACAGGGGTATTCACCC. This codes for CASSQGQGYSP. The full CDR3 is CASSQGQGYSPLHF.

Turning to this clone: The missing CDR3 end, 3 residues past where the read stops, is filled in from the germline J gene. V and J are TRBV2 and TRBJ2-7; TRBD1 aligns across 12 bases. V gave up 8 bases and J gave up 3 bases; unmatched junction bases: 8. The CDR3 consists of 15 residues. Looked up from germline, CDR1 is SNHLY and CDR2 is FYNNEI. The part of the CDR3 DNA that was read is TGTGCCAGCCGGAACCGGGACAGGGGGCTCTACGAG. It is translated as CASRNRDRGLYE. The whole CDR3 protein is CASRNRDRGLYEQYF.

Points on this clone: Sequencing ends 3 residues short of the CDR3 end; the germline J gene provides the rest. J is TRBJ2-3 and V is TRBV20-1; tentative D call: TRBD1 (6 bases). CDR1 and CDR2 from the germline V gene are DFQATT and SNEGSKA (reference sequence). V was cut by 3 bases and J by 1 base, with 14 bases left in between. The CDR3 is 15 residues long. The CDR3 reads CSARSFYRGTDTQYF. CDR3 DNA, as far as it was read: TGCAGTGCTAGGAGCTTCTACAGGGGCACAGATACG.

With respect to this clone: Read sequence stops 3 residues before the CDR3 end, and the germline J gene provides the missing end. The chain couples TRBV2 to TRBJ2-2, with 8 bases lining up with TRBD1. The V gene's germline CDR1 is SNHLY and CDR2 FYNNEI. The CDR3 is 15 amino acids. CDR3 sequence: CASSGGQGNSRKLFF. Incomplete CDR3 DNA: TGTGCCAGCAGTGGAGGACAGGGTAATTCGAGAAAG.

A note on this clone: The read ends 3 residues shy of where the CDR3 ends; the end is completed using the germline J gene. The chain has TRBV20-1 and TRBJ2-5; 15 positions match TRBD2. Trimming cost V 3 bases and J 4 bases; bases outside gene matches: 12. CDR3 length: 18 residues. Germline CDR1 is DFQATT and CDR2 is SNEGSKA (reference sequence). CDR3 residues: CSASSRTSGGARVETQYF. CDR3 bases read: TGCAGTGCTAGCTCCCGGACTAGCGGGGGGGCTAGAGTAGAGACC.

A remark on this clone: With the read ending 3 residues before the CDR3 end, the germline J gene is used to fill in that end. The chain recombines TRBV5-5 with TRBJ1-2; TRBD1 matches 7 bases. Germline CDR1 SGHKS, CDR2 YYEKEE (reference sequence). There are 13 residues in the CDR3. The chain's CDR3 is CASSFRGWRGYTF. The CDR3 bases that were read are TGTGCCAGCAGCTTCAGGGGGTGGCGGGGC.

Turning to this clone: The DNA ends 3 residues before the CDR3 does, and the rest of the CDR3 is filled in from the germline J gene. The V call is TRBV29-1, the J call TRBJ2-7; TRBD1 matches at 9 bases. The CDR3 spans 13 residues. V shed 4 bases, J shed 1 base, and the junction held 2 bases outside the gene matches. Looked up from germline, CDR1 is SQVTM and CDR2 is ANQGSEA. Incomplete CDR3 DNA: TGCAGCGTTGCCGGGACAGGGTCCTACGAG. This gives the protein CSVAGTGSYE. The whole CDR3 protein reads CSVAGTGSYEQYF.

Remarks on this clone: The read halts 3 residues ahead of the CDR3 end, with the missing end drawn from the germline J gene. Distinct nucleotide sequences in the sample also encode this CDR3. The rearrangement uses TRBV2 and TRBJ1-3; D unclear. The CDR3 has 13 amino acids. V dropped 0 bases and J dropped 4 bases, with 4 bases sitting between them. The germline CDR1 and CDR2 sequences are SNHLY and FYNNEI. The sequenced part of the CDR3 DNA is TGTGCCAGCAGTGAAGCGAGGGGAAACACC. It encodes CASSEARGNT. The whole CDR3 protein is CASSEARGNTIYF.

With regard to this clone: The read terminates 3 residues before the CDR3 end, so the remaining end is supplied by the germline J gene. This rearrangement joins TRBV19 to TRBJ2-3; 7 bases agree with TRBD2. The CDR3 consists of 16 residues. In germline, CDR1 is LNHDA, CDR2 SQIVND (reference sequence). The CDR3 reads CASSIRRGDFQETQYF. CDR3 DNA (partial): TGTGCCAGTAGTATACGACGGGGGGATTTCCAAGAGACG.

On this clone: One junction end does not reproduce the germline sequence, and a read error may be involved. From the germline J gene comes the end of the CDR3, since the read stops 3 residues before it. J is TRBJ2-2 and V is TRBV7-7; D call uncertain. CDR1 SSHAT and CDR2 FNYEAQ come from the germline V gene (reference sequence). The CDR3 consists of 13 residues. CDR3 sequence: CASSLMATGELFF. The CDR3 DNA, read in part, is TGTGCTAGCAGCTTAATGGCCACCGGGGAG.

As concerns this clone: The DNA ends 3 residues before the CDR3 does, and the rest of the CDR3 is filled in from the germline J gene. The gene calls are TRBV20-1 and TRBJ1-4; maybe TRBD1 (6 bases). Germline V gene data show CDR1 as DFQATT and CDR2 as SNEGSKA (reference sequence). CDR3 size: 15 residues. Between the trimmed V and J ends, which lost 3 bases and 8 bases, there was a span of 19 bases. Partial CDR3 DNA: TGCAGTGCTAGGTTAGGGGGGGGCGGTCGAGAAAAA. Its translation: CSARLGGGGREK. The CDR3 as a whole reads CSARLGGGGREKLFF.

Notes on this clone: Read coverage stops 3 residues before the CDR3 terminus; the germline J gene supplies the remainder. The gene calls are TRBV4-1 and TRBJ2-7; 9 nucleotides line up with TRBD2. The CDR3 runs to 15 residues. CDR1 and CDR2 (germline): MGHRA, YSYEKL. The V segment lost 1 base and the J segment 5 bases; nucleotides outside the gene matches: 6. CDR3 sequence reads: CASSQGGLAPNEQYF. Partial CDR3 DNA: TGCGCCAGCAGCCAAGGGGGACTAGCTCCCAACGAG.